This T cell receptor beta chain was recovered during a study of blood T cell repertoires in COVID-19. Sequenced by immunoSEQ multiplex PCR; TCRdb stores in-frame clones only, minus some. The repertoire has approximately 160,000 clones, 90% of them found once; the top ten carry around 0.53%. The CDR3 length is 15 residues. V gave up 4 bases and J gave up 8 bases; unmatched junction bases: 9. Germline CDR1 SQVTM, CDR2 ANQGSEA. Sequencing used peripheral blood. The sequence came from a man over 45 with acute or convalescent COVID-19. The chain joins TRBV29-1 to TRBJ2-1; 12 nucleotides line up with TRBD1. The CDR3 reads CSVGGTGGSRDEQFF. CDR3 DNA sequence: TGCAGCGTTGGGGGGACAGGGGGCTCACGGGATGAGCAGTTCTTC.